This T cell receptor (beta chain) was profiled in a study of blood T cell repertoires in COVID-19. Method: immunoSEQ multiplex PCR; TCRdb's copy keeps in-frame clones and lacks some. The sample holds under 200,000 clones, over 70% seen once. The CDR3 loop spans 13 amino acids. V lost 7 bases to trimming and J lost 5 bases, with 14 bases between them. Germline V lookup: CDR1 KGHSH, CDR2 LQKENI. Sample: peripheral blood. The TCR comes from a man aged 55 to 70 with active or convalescent COVID-19. The V call is TRBV18, the J call TRBJ2-5; D ambiguous. DNA of the CDR3: TGTGCCAGCTTGCCGCCCGGTGATGAGACCCAGTACTTC. Its protein product is CASLPPGDETQYF.